This T cell receptor (beta chain) was sequenced during a study of blood T cell repertoires in COVID-19. The overall study: Specimens from acute and convalescent COVID-19 originated in the United States, Italy and Spain. PBMCs, B-cell-depleted T cells, or T cells were the source of the cDNA or gDNA that made up the material.

Authors' analysis steps: Scientists estimated how many nucleated cells there were by amplifying reference gene primers. Libraries were prepared by immunoSEQ multiplex PCR; TCRdb keeps only in-frame clonotypes and omits some of them. Clone size and the V and J calls come from that table; the DNA yielded D and trimming. This sample has roughly 58,000 clones, with 81% found just once. The length of the CDR3 is 16 residues. V lost 0 bases to trimming and J lost 4 bases; unmatched junction nucleotides: 7. Germline V gives CDR1 SGDLS, CDR2 YYNGEE. Seattle cases were enrolled at active infection and followed longitudinally.

The genes are TRBV9 and TRBJ2-1; TRBD2 matches 7 bases. Sequenced input: peripheral blood. The clonotype comes from a man in his 60s with COVID-19, enrolled during active disease. The CDR3: CASSVGSSSGYNEQFF. CDR3 bases: TGTGCCAGCAGCGTAGGTAGCTCTAGCGGATACAATGAGCAGTTCTTC.